The sequence of this T cell receptor beta chain was determined in a study of blood T cells in healthy people across ages. Combining a sample-barcoded 5' primer with a J-beta primer mix, a second PCR ran for roughly 7 to 12 cycles. Each of the samples gave a minimum of 2.5 million paired-end reads that contained CDR3. MiXCR, run by TCRdb on the 5' RACE reads, gives a single entry per CDR3 protein. The data contain around 2 million distinct CDR3 sequences, about two fifths of them seen just once; the ten biggest clones take up roughly 23%. The length of the CDR3 is 12 residues. The germline gives CDR1 LGHNA, CDR2 YSLEER. V shed 3 bases and J shed 8 bases, with 10 bases lying between them. Overall study findings and caveats: Per million T cells, TCR beta diversity dropped roughly linearly as age increased.

As regards this clonotype: Its antigen is not known.

This sequence joins TRBV4-3 and TRBJ1-1; a weak D match, TRBD1 (5 bases). The sample taken for sequencing was blood. The TCR was taken from a human donor in good health. CDR3 in DNA: TGCGCCAGCAGCCACCAGGGCGTGGAAGCTTTCTTT. Its protein product is CASSHQGVEAFF.